What follows are 21 T cell receptor beta chains derived from one specimen sequenced in a study of cytomegalovirus exposure and HLA in healthy donors listed by TCRdb under 2017. Libraries were prepared through the immunoSEQ multiplex PCR assay. The multiplex PCR relied on a mix of 60 forward primers for TCR Vbeta segments and 13 reverse primers for TCR Jbeta segments. TCRdb obtained this table from immuneACCESS and retained in-frame rearrangements with V and J assigned. These tables miss some clones; where compared with another copy, unresolved V genes account for less than half of the shortfall, and the remainder is unexplained. In this sample the table shows 150,000 to 200,000 clones, approximately 80% of which occur a single time. The ten largest clonotypes hold around 2.5% of the sample. Sequencing used PBMCs. The origin of the receptors is a middle-aged woman in good health and CMV-seropositive.

The chain uses TRBV6-6 and TRBJ1-1, with TRBD1 identical over 8 bases. The CDR3 sequence is 16 residues long. With V trimmed by 2 bases and J by 0 bases, 5 bases remained unmatched. CDR1 is MNHNY and CDR2 is SVGAGI in the germline V gene (reference sequence). CDR3 nucleotides: TGTGCCAGCAGTTACCCCCGACAGGGGTTGAACACTGAAGCTTTCTTT. It yields the protein CASSYPRQGLNTEAFF.

The chain carries TRBV7-7 and TRBJ2-1; the match to TRBD2 covers 10 bases. Trimming took 1 base from V and 9 from J; bases not matched to a gene: 12. This CDR3 region has 17 residues. Germline V CDR1 and CDR2: SSHAT, FNYEAQ (reference sequence). CDR3 bases: TGTGCCAGCAGCTTAGGTCTCCTAGCGGGAGCGGGGAGTGAGCAGTTCTTC. Translation: CASSLGLLAGAGSEQFF.

The rearrangement links TRBV7-2 to TRBJ2-6; D not resolved. The CDR3 runs to 14 residues. Per the germline V gene, CDR1 is SGHTA and CDR2 is FQGNSA. Deletions cut 7 bases from V and 2 bases from J, with 9 bases between. CDR3 region: CASTLGPGANVLTF. The CDR3 nucleotides are TGTGCCAGCACCCTAGGCCCTGGGGCCAACGTCCTGACTTTC.

The V and J genes are TRBV19 and TRBJ1-4; D is perhaps TRBD1 (5 bases). The CDR3 totals 13 residues. Trimming took 5 bases from V and 10 from J, leaving 14 bases between them. Germline-derived CDR1 and CDR2 are LNHDA and SQIVND (reference sequence). CDR3 sequence reads: CASSLAPGPKLFF. The CDR3 DNA follows: TGTGCCAGTAGTCTTGCCCCAGGGCCAAAACTGTTTTTT.

This clone was observed once. The rearrangement joins TRBV11-2 to TRBJ1-2, with unresolved D. Trimming removed 5 bases from V and 3 bases from J, with 13 bases in between. Looked up from germline, CDR1 is SGHAT and CDR2 is FQNNGV. The CDR3 covers 14 residues. CDR3 region: CASSPGFTHYGYTF. The CDR3 DNA is TGTGCCAGCAGCCCGGGATTCACCCACTATGGCTACACCTTC.

The J gene is TRBJ2-2, the V gene TRBV30; perhaps TRBD2 as D (5 bases). The ends were cut back, 6 bases at V and 1 base at J, with 15 bases in the middle. The CDR3 consists of 15 residues. Germline CDR1 is GTSNPN and CDR2 is SVGIG (reference sequence). The CDR3 spells CACPGISGNTGELFF. The CDR3 DNA follows: TGTGCCTGCCCTGGGATAAGCGGGAACACCGGGGAGCTGTTTTTT.

J is TRBJ2-7 and V is TRBV6-6; no firm D call. Between the trimmed V and J ends, which lost 2 bases and 3 bases, there was a span of 11 bases. From germline, CDR1 is MNHNY and CDR2 SVGAGI (reference sequence). The CDR3 runs to 14 residues. CDR3 nucleotide sequence: TGTGCCAGCAGTTACGATAGTATATACTACGAGCAGTACTTC. Translating gives CASSYDSIYYEQYF.

This clone has only one observation. The rearrangement joins TRBV5-1 to TRBJ2-7; the match to TRBD1 covers 12 bases. Germline CDR1 reads SGHRS; CDR2 reads YFSETQ. The J segment lost 5 bases and the V segment lost 0 bases, leaving 3 bases of the junction unmatched. CDR3 length equals 15 residues. The CDR3 DNA reads as TGCGCCAGCAGCTTGGGCGGGACAGGGGGCCACGAGCAGTACTTC. Translated, it gives CASSLGGTGGHEQYF.

This chain connects TRBV6-1 to TRBJ2-1; TRBD1 matches at 9 bases. CDR3 length: 14 residues. Germline trimming cut 8 bases from V and 7 bases from J; bases unmatched to any gene: 9. CDR1 is MNHNS and CDR2 is SASEGT in the germline V gene. CDR3 region: CASATGQGRNEQFF. The CDR3 region has the DNA TGTGCCAGCGCCACGGGACAGGGAAGGAATGAGCAGTTCTTC.

The chain links TRBV19 to TRBJ2-7; 7 bases line up with TRBD2. J gave up 4 bases and V 4 bases, and 13 bases lay outside the gene matches. Looked up from germline, CDR1 is LNHDA and CDR2 is SQIVND (reference sequence). This CDR3 contains 16 residues. The CDR3: CASSTSGGRAWYEQYF. The CDR3 DNA reads TGTGCCAGTAGTACCTCGGGTGGGAGGGCCTGGTACGAGCAGTACTTC. The entire variable domain, with the rest obtained from reference TRBV19 and TRBJ2-7, is as follows: DGGITQSPKYLFRKEGQNVTLSCEQNLNHDAMYWYRQDPGQGLRLIYYSQIVNDFQKGDIAEGYSVSREKKESFPLTVTSAQKNPTAFYLCASSTSGGRAWYEQYFGPGTRLTVT.

This chain links TRBV9 with TRBJ1-2; D uncertain. Germline values: CDR1 SGDLS, CDR2 YYNGEE. Trimming removed 0 bases from V and 8 bases from J, with 14 bases in between. The CDR3 runs 14 residues. CDR3 protein: CASSVGTPGRGYTF. The CDR3 DNA follows: TGTGCCAGCAGCGTAGGGACTCCTGGCAGGGGCTACACCTTC. Looking up the rest from reference TRBV9 and TRBJ1-2 gives the full variable domain: DSGVTQTPKHLITATGQRVTLRCSPRSGDLSVYWYQQSLDQGLQFLIQYYNGEERAKGNILERFSAQQFPDLHSELNLSSLELGDSALYFCASSVGTPGRGYTFGSGTRLTVV.

V and J are TRBV9 and TRBJ1-2; perhaps TRBD1 as D (5 bases). V lost 3 bases to trimming and J lost 0 bases, with 12 bases between them. CDR3 length: 15 amino acids. CDR1 SGDLS and CDR2 YYNGEE come from the germline V gene. The CDR3 DNA reads as TGTGCCAGCAGCGGTCGACAGACAGCTAACTATGGCTACACCTTC. This codes for CASSGRQTANYGYTF.

The chain links TRBV6-5 to TRBJ2-7; D gene ambiguous. Between the trimmed V and J ends, which lost 2 bases and 3 bases, there was a span of 8 bases. The CDR3 extends over 13 amino acids. Germline values: CDR1 MNHEY, CDR2 SVGAGI. The CDR3 nucleotides are TGTGCCAGCAGTTACGACTCGGGCTACGAGCAGTACTTC. It encodes CASSYDSGYEQYF.

The genes are TRBV2 and TRBJ2-5, with D unresolved. With 1 base removed from V and 2 bases from J, the gap between germline ends came to 8 bases. The CDR3 totals 14 residues. Germline loops: CDR1 SNHLY, CDR2 FYNNEI. The CDR3 DNA is TGTGCCAGCAGTGAAGGCCCAGGTCAAGAGACCCAGTACTTC. This sequence encodes CASSEGPGQETQYF.

V gene TRBV29-1 combines with J gene TRBJ2-7, with D unresolved. V was cut by 0 bases and J by 2 bases, with 5 bases left in between. Germline CDR1 reads SQVTM; CDR2 reads ANQGSEA. This CDR3 comprises 12 residues. In DNA form, the CDR3 reads TGCAGCGTTGAAGATATAGCCTACGAGCAGTACTTC. This codes for CSVEDIAYEQYF.

The V call is TRBV19, the J call TRBJ2-5; 7 nucleotides line up with TRBD1. Germline lookup yields CDR1 LNHDA and CDR2 SQIVND (reference sequence). V lost 1 base, J lost 0 bases, and 2 bases stayed unmatched. The CDR3 length is 15 residues. CDR3 residues: CASSIVGTDQETQYF. The CDR3 region has the DNA TGTGCCAGTAGTATAGTTGGGACAGACCAAGAGACCCAGTACTTC.

The rearrangement joins TRBV7-6 to TRBJ2-6, with D maybe TRBD1 (5 bases). The CDR3 runs 16 residues. Germline V gene lookup returns CDR1 SGHVS and CDR2 FNYEAQ. Trimming pared 2 bases from V and 0 bases from J, leaving 8 bases between. The CDR3, as DNA: TGTGCCAGCAGCTTAAGGGGATCCTCTGGGGCCAACGTCCTGACTTTC. It specifies CASSLRGSSGANVLTF.

V and J are TRBV5-8 and TRBJ2-5; D is possibly TRBD1 (5 bases). The CDR3 is 14 amino acids. Germline CDR1 is SGHTS and CDR2 is YDEGEE. V was cut by 3 bases and J by 4 bases, with 13 bases left in between. CDR3 DNA sequence: TGTGCCAGCAGCTCAGCTGGGGCGCGAGAGACCCAGTACTTC. Residues: CASSSAGARETQYF.

The CDR3 loop is CASSPWRSGGGDTQYF. In DNA, the CDR3 is TGTGCCAGCAGCCCGTGGAGAAGCGGGGGGGGCGATACGCAGTATTTT. The rearrangement links TRBV7-9 to TRBJ2-3; TRBD2 aligns across 10 bases. Germline assignment: CDR1 SEHNR and CDR2 FQNEAQ (reference sequence). CDR3 length: 16 residues. V was pared by 5 bases and J by 6 bases, with 11 bases of the junction left unmatched.

This clone was seen a handful of times. The chain has TRBV28 and TRBJ2-4; possibly TRBD1 for D (5 bases). The V and J ends lost 2 bases and 1 base respectively, with 12 bases between them. CDR1 and CDR2 (germline): MDHEN, SYDVKM. The CDR3 is 16 amino acids. The CDR3 region is CASSLGALGAKNIQYF. The CDR3 DNA reads TGTGCCAGCAGTTTAGGGGCACTTGGGGCCAAAAACATTCAGTACTTC.

This clone has a handful of counts. The chain is built from TRBV5-4 and TRBJ2-1, with 7 bases identical to TRBD2. Per the germline V gene, CDR1 is SGHNT and CDR2 is YYREEE (reference sequence). This CDR3 is 15 amino acids long. Losses at the gene ends were 0 bases for V and 4 bases for J; bases not matched to a gene: 4. The CDR3 bases are TGTGCCAGCAGCTTGGGCGGGGGAGTGTACAATGAGCAGTTCTTC. Its translation: CASSLGGGVYNEQFF.